Listed here are 21 T cell receptor beta chains from one sample, sequenced in a study of T cell responses to AZD1222 COVID-19 vaccine. Measured with immunoSEQ multiplex PCR; TCRdb has only the in-frame clones, and not every one. Of some 120,000 clones in the sample, roughly nine tenths were seen once. The sequences come from peripheral blood, collected on day 0 of AZD1222 vaccination. The source is an adult in good health.

V and J are TRBV11-1 and TRBJ1-4; no clear D. The CDR3 contains 15 residues. The V gene's germline CDR1 is SGHAT and CDR2 FQDESV (reference sequence). The V end was cut by 3 bases, the J end by 8 bases, with 16 bases between. The CDR3 nucleotides read TGTGCCAGCAGCTTTACGAGTACCTTTGGAGAAAAACTGTTTTTT. It encodes CASSFTSTFGEKLFF.

The J gene is TRBJ1-3, the V gene TRBV5-1, with D perhaps TRBD1 (5 bases). The CDR3 runs to 16 residues. V was trimmed by 0 bases and J by 0 bases, leaving 10 bases between them. CDR1 SGHRS and CDR2 YFSETQ come from the germline V gene. CDR3 in amino acids: CASSLETAGSGNTIYF. In nucleotides, the CDR3 is TGCGCCAGCAGCTTGGAGACAGCAGGCTCTGGAAACACCATATATTTT.

This clone came up a few times. The V gene is TRBV5-5, the J gene TRBJ1-6, with D unclear. Germline V gene sequence: CDR1 SGHKS, CDR2 YYEKEE (reference sequence). The V end was cut by 5 bases, the J end by 11 bases, with 14 bases between. The CDR3 runs to 13 residues. In nucleotides, the CDR3 is TGTGCCAGCAGTCCCGAGTCAAGTCCACCCCTCCACTTT. Its protein is CASSPESSPPLHF.

The chain carries TRBV6-5 and TRBJ2-7; TRBD1 or TRBD2 may be the D gene (5 bases each). The ends were cut back, 4 bases at V and 2 bases at J, with 15 bases in the middle. The CDR3 is 15 residues long. The germline gives CDR1 MNHEY, CDR2 SVGAGI. The DNA for the CDR3 is TGTGCCAGCAGTTCTACACTGGGGGTAACCTACGAGCAGTACTTC. Protein sequence: CASSSTLGVTYEQYF.

The chain has TRBV10-3 and TRBJ2-7; 8 bases match TRBD2. The germline V gene encodes CDR1 ENHRY and CDR2 SYGVKD. CDR3 size: 13 residues. V was pared by 7 bases and J by 5 bases, with 7 bases of the junction left unmatched. CDR3 residues: CAIMNQAGDEQYF. The CDR3 DNA sequence: TGTGCCATCATGAACCAAGCGGGGGACGAGCAGTACTTC.

This sequence joins TRBV6-6 and TRBJ2-7, with 7 bases fitting TRBD1. The V gene end was trimmed by 6 bases and the J gene end by 5 bases; junction bases not matched to a gene: 10. The CDR3 runs 14 residues. Germline V lookup: CDR1 MNHNY, CDR2 SVGAGI (reference sequence). The CDR3 is CASSPRQGPHEQYF. DNA of the CDR3: TGTGCCAGCAGCCCTCGACAGGGTCCCCACGAGCAGTACTTC.

The V gene is TRBV6-2 or TRBV6-3, the J gene TRBJ2-7; D is perhaps TRBD2 (6 bases). Germline CDR1 reads MNHEY; CDR2 reads SVGEGT. CDR3 size: 16 residues. Trimming took 0 bases from V and 0 from J, leaving 12 bases between them. The DNA of the CDR3 is TGTGCCAGCAGTTACTCCACAGGAGGGTCCTCCTACGAGCAGTACTTC. Translated: CASSYSTGGSSYEQYF.

This chain links TRBV7-9 with TRBJ2-1; no definite D call. CDR1 and CDR2 from the germline V gene are SEHNR and FQNEAQ (reference sequence). The CDR3 sequence is 16 residues long. V was pared by 1 base and J by 9 bases, with 19 bases between. The CDR3 spells CASSLGSSFTLSEQFF. For the CDR3, the DNA is TGTGCCAGCAGCTTAGGTTCCAGTTTTACCCTATCTGAGCAGTTCTTC.

Only one count was recorded for this clone. This chain links TRBV19 with TRBJ1-5; D is possibly TRBD1 (5 bases). The CDR3 runs 14 residues. The V end lost 6 bases, the J end lost 4 bases, and 13 bases lay between the germline ends. Germline V gene sequence: CDR1 LNHDA, CDR2 SQIVND (reference sequence). CDR3 amino acids: CASSRTGGNQPQHF. CDR3 in DNA: TGTGCCAGTAGCCGGACGGGGGGTAATCAGCCCCAGCATTTT.

The chain uses TRBV18 and TRBJ2-5; the match to TRBD2 covers 8 bases. Germline loops: CDR1 KGHSH, CDR2 LQKENI. This CDR3 is built from 16 residues. Losses at the gene ends were 3 bases for V and 3 bases for J; bases not matched to a gene: 9. The CDR3 DNA reads TGTGCCAGCTCACCCTCACTGACTAGCGCTAAAGAGACCCAGTACTTC. It specifies CASSPSLTSAKETQYF.

The rearrangement uses TRBV9 and TRBJ2-3; 9 bases line up with TRBD2. Trimming at V came to 1 base and at J to 0 bases, leaving 3 bases not matched to a gene. CDR3 length: 16 residues. Germline CDR1 reads SGDLS; CDR2 reads YYNGEE. Here the CDR3 DNA reads TGTGCCAGCAGCGTATGGGCGGGAGGGAGCACAGATACGCAGTATTTT. It specifies CASSVWAGGSTDTQYF. Based on the CDR3 plus reference TRBV9 and TRBJ2-3, the full variable domain is DSGVTQTPKHLITATGQRVTLRCSPRSGDLSVYWYQQSLDQGLQFLIQYYNGEERAKGNILERFSAQQFPDLHSELNLSSLELGDSALYFCASSVWAGGSTDTQYFGPGTRLTVL.

The chain is built from TRBV7-2 and TRBJ2-1, with D perhaps TRBD2 (5 bases). With 3 bases removed from V and 12 bases from J, the gap between germline ends came to 18 bases. In germline, CDR1 is SGHTA, CDR2 FQGNSA. The CDR3 loop spans 14 amino acids. The CDR3 loop is CASSFFALVGGQFF. The CDR3 bases are TGTGCCAGCAGCTTCTTTGCGTTGGTCGGAGGGCAGTTCTTC.

V usage is TRBV5-1 and J usage is TRBJ2-7; possibly TRBD2 for D (6 bases). V dropped 4 bases and J dropped 5 bases, with 10 bases sitting between them. This CDR3 spans 12 amino acids. The germline V gene encodes CDR1 SGHRS and CDR2 YFSETQ. CDR3 protein: CASSPGVHEQYF. CDR3 bases: TGCGCCAGCAGCCCGGGGGTTCACGAGCAGTACTTC.

V usage is TRBV10-3 and J usage is TRBJ2-7; D ambiguous. Trimming left V 5 bases short and J 5 bases short, with 16 bases between. This CDR3 spans 14 amino acids. Germline values: CDR1 ENHRY, CDR2 SYGVKD. CDR3: CAISPDTAVDEQYF. The CDR3 DNA is TGTGCCATCAGTCCCGACACCGCCGTTGACGAGCAGTACTTC.

V and J are TRBV14 and TRBJ1-6; D is undetermined. The V and J ends lost 0 bases and 6 bases respectively, with 9 bases between them. Germline CDR1 SGHDN, CDR2 FVKESK. The CDR3 length is 15 residues. CDR3 residues: CASSQEAGINSPLHF. For the CDR3, the DNA is TGTGCCAGCAGCCAAGAGGCGGGTATTAATTCACCCCTCCACTTT.

J is TRBJ2-4 and V is TRBV2; 9 positions agree with TRBD2. CDR3 size: 18 residues. V dropped 2 bases and J dropped 0; count of bases not matched to a gene: 8. Germline V gene data show CDR1 as SNHLY and CDR2 as FYNNEI. In nucleotides, the CDR3 is TGTGCCAGCAGTGAAAGGCTAGCGGGGCCCCTAGCCAAAAACATTCAGTACTTC. This gives the protein CASSERLAGPLAKNIQYF.

This clone turned up a few times. This chain connects TRBV12-3 or TRBV12-4 to TRBJ1-2; 10 bases are shared with TRBD1. The V gene end was trimmed by 6 bases and the J gene end by 7 bases; junction bases not matched to a gene: 5. CDR3 length: 13 amino acids. The CDR3 here is CASRGTGVGGYTF. The CDR3 coding sequence is TGTGCCAGCAGGGGGACAGGGGTGGGTGGCTACACCTTC.

The chain has TRBV5-4 and TRBJ2-3; 9 bases are shared with TRBD1. After removal of 2 bases from V and 4 bases from J, the junction contained 8 bases not matched to a gene. Germline V gene sequence: CDR1 SGHNT, CDR2 YYREEE (reference sequence). The CDR3 contains 16 residues. The CDR3 nucleotides are TGTGCCAGCAGCTTATCCGGGACAGGGCGCCCAGATACGCAGTATTTT. It specifies CASSLSGTGRPDTQYF. The full variable domain, rest sourced from reference TRBV5-4 and TRBJ2-3, is ETGVTQSPTHLIKTRGQQVTLRCSSQSGHNTVSWYQQALGQGPQFIFQYYREEENGRGNFPPRFSGLQFPNYSSELNVNALELDDSALYLCASSLSGTGRPDTQYFGPGTRLTVL.

This clone has just a few counts. Other nucleotide sequences in the sample specify the same CDR3. The chain uses TRBV2 and TRBJ1-1, with 8 bases fitting TRBD1. Trimming took 9 bases from V and 1 from J; bases not matched to a gene: 4. The CDR3 runs to 13 residues. The germline gives CDR1 SNHLY, CDR2 FYNNEI. The CDR3 nucleotides are TGTGCCAGAAGGACAGGGAAGAACACTGAAGCTTTCTTT. This encodes CARRTGKNTEAFF.

V usage is TRBV20-1 and J usage is TRBJ1-1; D possibly corresponds to TRBD1 (5 bases). Trimming left V 3 bases short and J 5 bases short, with 19 bases between. CDR3 length: 15 residues. Germline V CDR1 and CDR2: DFQATT, SNEGSKA (reference sequence). The CDR3 DNA follows: TGCAGTGCTAGTCCCGCGGGTCAGGGTGAGACTGAAGCTTTCTTT. This translates into CSASPAGQGETEAFF.

With regard to this clone: Distinct nucleotide sequences in the sample also encode this CDR3. The J gene is TRBJ2-7, the V gene TRBV18; a weak D match, TRBD1 (5 bases). Trimming pared 3 bases from V and 4 bases from J, leaving 7 bases between. Germline V gene lookup returns CDR1 KGHSH and CDR2 LQKENI. The CDR3 sequence is 12 residues long. This CDR3 is CASSPAGYEQYF. DNA of the CDR3: TGTGCCAGCTCACCGGCAGGGTACGAGCAGTACTTC.